This T cell receptor beta chain was obtained from a study of cytomegalovirus exposure and HLA in healthy donors. This PCR relied on a set of 60 Vbeta primers and 13 Jbeta primers. Repertoires were generated with immunoSEQ multiplex PCR, while TCRdb's copy carries only in-frame clones and drops some. Of about 150,000 clones listed, around 66% are singletons. The study sampled nominally healthy donors, though unrecorded immune exposures were likely. This CDR3 comprises 13 residues. Trimming removed 2 bases at V and 2 bases at J, with 6 bases between. Germline V gene lookup returns CDR1 MGHRA and CDR2 YSYEKL.

The sequence was obtained from a woman younger than 45 in good health and CMV-seropositive. This chain uses TRBV4-1 with TRBJ1-2; D is ambiguous. Sequenced sample: PBMCs. The CDR3 spells CASSQTENYGYTF. The CDR3 coding sequence is TGCGCCAGCAGCCAAACAGAAAACTATGGCTACACCTTC.